These T cell receptor beta chains were read from a single sample in a study of blood T cell repertoires in COVID-19. Assay: immunoSEQ multiplex PCR; the TCRdb copy retains only in-frame clones and omits some. The data hold over 85,000 clones, with over 65% observed a single time. Input material: peripheral blood. Receptor source: a woman older than 75 with acute or convalescent COVID-19. The CDR3 runs from the conserved cysteine through the conserved F or W. Fields, in order: J gene, V gene, clone size, D gene, CDR3 protein, CDR3 DNA. The D gene is left open where the match is weak. The size of a clone is reported for some rows only, either as once, few or many, or as a class for expanded clones.

J: TRBJ2-1
V: TRBV9
size: -
D: TRBD1
CDR3: CASSQTGDLYNEQFF
DNA: TGTGCCAGCAGCCAGACAGGGGACCTTTACAATGAGCAGTTCTTC

J: TRBJ2-3
V: TRBV13
size: -
D: TRBD1
CDR3: CASSGLQGAADTQYF
DNA: TGTGCCAGCAGCGGCCTCCAGGGGGCCGCAGATACGCAGTATTTT

J: TRBJ1-2
V: TRBV7-9
size: -
D: -
CDR3: CASSSYSGGYTF
DNA: TGTGCCAGCAGCTCATACAGTGGGGGCTACACCTTC

J: TRBJ2-6
V: TRBV10-1
size: -
D: TRBD1
CDR3: CASSAGTGRSGANVLTF
DNA: TGCGCCAGCAGCGCCGGGACAGGGCGCTCTGGGGCCAACGTCCTGACTTTC

J: TRBJ1-4
V: TRBV7-9
size: few
D: -
CDR3: CASSSQDATNEKLFF
DNA: TGTGCCAGCAGCTCCCAGGATGCAACTAATGAAAAACTGTTTTTT

J: TRBJ1-6
V: TRBV18
size: -
D: -
CDR3: CASSPPQGLSSPLHF
DNA: TGTGCCAGCTCACCACCACAGGGCCTCTCTTCACCCCTCCACTTT

J: TRBJ2-4
V: TRBV28
size: -
D: TRBD1
CDR3: CASSLPGTGKNIQYF
DNA: TGTGCCAGCAGTTTACCTGGGACAGGGAAAAACATTCAGTACTTC

J: TRBJ1-2
V: TRBV3-1/TRBV3-2
size: few
D: TRBD1
CDR3: CASSPTGDFNYGYTF
DNA: TGTGCCAGCAGTCCTACAGGGGACTTTAACTATGGCTACACCTTC

J: TRBJ2-3
V: TRBV7-2
size: -
D: TRBD2
CDR3: CASSPRGGWDTDTQYF
DNA: TGTGCCAGCAGCCCACGCGGGGGGTGGGACACAGATACGCAGTATTTT

J: TRBJ2-1
V: TRBV7-9
size: -
D: TRBD2
CDR3: CASSLGGTSGTNEQFF
DNA: TGTGCCAGCAGCTTAGGTGGGACTAGCGGGACCAATGAGCAGTTCTTC

J: TRBJ2-1
V: TRBV7-2
size: -
D: TRBD2
CDR3: CASSLLAGGSSYNEQFF
DNA: TGTGCCAGCAGCCTCTTAGCGGGAGGGAGCTCCTACAATGAGCAGTTCTTC

J: TRBJ1-5
V: TRBV6-2/TRBV6-3
size: -
D: -
CDR3: CASSYLPRGAQPQHF
DNA: TGTGCCAGCAGTTATCTCCCGCGGGGGGCCCAGCCCCAGCATTTT

J: TRBJ1-2
V: TRBV6-5
size: -
D: TRBD1
CDR3: CASGDSYGYTF
DNA: TGTGCCAGCGGGGACAGCTATGGCTACACCTTC

J: TRBJ1-6
V: TRBV5-1
size: few
D: -
CDR3: CASSLDRAYNSPLHF
DNA: TGCGCCAGCAGCTTGGACAGGGCCTATAATTCACCCCTCCACTTT

J: TRBJ2-1
V: TRBV25-1
size: once
D: -
CDR3: CASSESREWDNEQFF
DNA: TGTGCCAGCAGTGAATCCCGGGAGTGGGACAATGAGCAGTTCTTC

J: TRBJ1-2
V: TRBV19
size: -
D: -
CDR3: CASNRGARFYGYTF
DNA: TGTGCCAGTAATCGGGGGGCTAGATTTTATGGCTACACCTTC

J: TRBJ2-1
V: TRBV11-3
size: few
D: TRBD1
CDR3: CASSSRDRDYNEQFF
DNA: TGTGCCAGCAGCTCCCGGGACAGGGACTACAATGAGCAGTTCTTC

J: TRBJ1-5
V: TRBV10-3
size: -
D: -
CDR3: CATLEGYDQPQHF
DNA: TGTGCCACTCTGGAGGGGTACGATCAGCCCCAGCATTTT

J: TRBJ1-5
V: TRBV2
size: -
D: -
CDR3: CASSGRVGGNQPQHF
DNA: TGTGCCAGCAGCGGTAGGGTGGGGGGAAATCAGCCCCAGCATTTT

J: TRBJ2-7
V: TRBV5-8
size: -
D: -
CDR3: CASSLRYEQYF
DNA: TGTGCCAGCAGCTTACGGTACGAGCAGTACTTC

J: TRBJ1-1
V: TRBV7-8
size: few
D: -
CDR3: CASSSTRFTEAFF
DNA: TGTGCCAGCAGCTCTACGAGGTTCACTGAAGCTTTCTTT

J: TRBJ2-7
V: TRBV5-6
size: -
D: -
CDR3: CASSLVRAGDHEQYF
DNA: TGTGCCAGCAGCTTGGTGAGAGCCGGAGACCACGAGCAGTACTTC

J: TRBJ2-2
V: TRBV11-2
size: -
D: TRBD1
CDR3: CASSWASRGRWTGELFF
DNA: TGTGCCAGCAGCTGGGCGTCTAGGGGGCGTTGGACCGGGGAGCTGTTTTTT

J: TRBJ1-1
V: TRBV5-1
size: few
D: -
CDR3: CASSLTGYTEAFF
DNA: TGCGCCAGCAGCTTGACAGGTTACACTGAAGCTTTCTTT

J: TRBJ2-7
V: TRBV15
size: -
D: -
CDR3: CATSRDRLSYEQYF
DNA: TGTGCCACCAGCAGAGACAGACTTTCCTACGAGCAGTACTTC

J: TRBJ2-1
V: TRBV9
size: -
D: TRBD2
CDR3: CASSVGSGGPGAVEQFF
DNA: TGTGCCAGCAGCGTAGGTAGCGGGGGGCCCGGTGCGGTTGAGCAGTTCTTC

J: TRBJ2-4
V: TRBV5-1
size: -
D: TRBD2
CDR3: CASSLSSGANIQYF
DNA: TGCGCCAGCAGCTTGTCGAGCGGGGCGAACATTCAGTACTTC

J: TRBJ1-4
V: TRBV6-5
size: few
D: TRBD1
CDR3: CASSSTGYREKLFF
DNA: TGTGCCAGCAGTTCGACAGGGTATCGGGAAAAACTGTTTTTT

J: TRBJ2-7
V: TRBV5-4
size: once
D: -
CDR3: CASSLHGGADEQYF
DNA: TGTGCCAGCAGCTTGCATGGAGGGGCTGACGAGCAGTACTTC

J: TRBJ2-7
V: TRBV7-3
size: -
D: -
CDR3: CASSLARNYEQYF
DNA: TGTGCCAGCAGCTTAGCTAGGAACTACGAGCAGTACTTC

J: TRBJ2-3
V: TRBV5-4
size: -
D: -
CDR3: CASSPSGTDTQYF
DNA: TGTGCCAGCAGCCCTTCGGGCACAGATACGCAGTATTTT

J: TRBJ1-2
V: TRBV6-5
size: few
D: -
CDR3: CASSRANYGYTF
DNA: TGTGCCAGCAGCAGGGCTAACTATGGCTACACCTTC

J: TRBJ2-1
V: TRBV19
size: -
D: TRBD1
CDR3: CASSMSGTGKDNEQFF
DNA: TGTGCCAGTAGTATGTCCGGGACAGGGAAAGACAATGAGCAGTTCTTC

J: TRBJ2-7
V: TRBV5-1
size: -
D: -
CDR3: CASSLPDSYEQYF
DNA: TGCGCCAGCAGCTTGCCAGACTCCTACGAGCAGTACTTC

J: TRBJ1-1
V: TRBV7-8
size: -
D: -
CDR3: CATYRPGGQNTEAFF
DNA: TGTGCCACTTATCGCCCAGGAGGGCAAAACACTGAAGCTTTCTTT

J: TRBJ1-1
V: TRBV6-4
size: -
D: -
CDR3: CASSELSLGNTEAFF
DNA: TGTGCCAGCAGCGAACTATCCCTGGGGAACACTGAAGCTTTCTTT

J: TRBJ2-2
V: TRBV28
size: few
D: TRBD1
CDR3: CASSPGQGPGELFF
DNA: TGTGCCAGCAGTCCTGGACAGGGTCCCGGGGAGCTGTTTTTT

J: TRBJ1-5
V: TRBV30
size: -
D: -
CDR3: CAWSMTADQPQHF
DNA: TGTGCCTGGAGTATGACCGCGGATCAGCCCCAGCATTTT

J: TRBJ2-7
V: TRBV20-1
size: -
D: -
CDR3: CSASKGYEQYF
DNA: TGCAGTGCTAGTAAGGGGTACGAGCAGTACTTC

J: TRBJ2-1
V: TRBV7-8
size: -
D: -
CDR3: CASSPYRPYLSRSYNEQFF
DNA: TGTGCCAGCAGCCCCTACCGCCCTTACCTTAGTCGGTCCTACAATGAGCAGTTCTTC

J: TRBJ1-2
V: TRBV25-1
size: -
D: TRBD1
CDR3: CASQAGTGSSRYTF
DNA: TGTGCCAGCCAGGCCGGGACAGGGAGTTCGCGCTACACCTTC

J: TRBJ1-1
V: TRBV6-5
size: -
D: TRBD1
CDR3: CASSYLGQFEAFF
DNA: TGTGCCAGCAGTTACCTGGGACAGTTTGAAGCTTTCTTT

J: TRBJ1-6
V: TRBV3-1/TRBV3-2
size: -
D: -
CDR3: CASRPTFRTASNSPLHF
DNA: TGTGCCAGCAGACCTACCTTCCGGACAGCTTCGAATTCACCCCTCCACTTT

J: TRBJ2-7
V: TRBV10-1
size: -
D: TRBD2
CDR3: CARDRDYSYEQYF
DNA: TGCGCCAGAGACCGGGACTACTCCTACGAGCAGTACTTC

J: TRBJ2-2
V: TRBV10-3
size: -
D: TRBD1
CDR3: CAITRQGSNTGELFF
DNA: TGTGCCATCACCCGACAGGGTTCGAACACCGGGGAGCTGTTTTTT

J: TRBJ1-4
V: TRBV2
size: few
D: -
CDR3: CASKVTPGGEKLFF
DNA: TGTGCCAGCAAGGTGACACCCGGGGGGGAAAAACTGTTTTTT

J: TRBJ1-3
V: TRBV24-1
size: -
D: TRBD1
CDR3: CATSDRDRLIGNTIYF
DNA: TGTGCCACCAGTGATAGGGACAGGTTAATCGGAAACACCATATATTTT

J: TRBJ1-2
V: TRBV29-1
size: once
D: -
CDR3: CSTWDMANYGYTF
DNA: TGCAGCACCTGGGACATGGCTAACTATGGCTACACCTTC

J: TRBJ2-3
V: TRBV6-2/TRBV6-3
size: once
D: -
CDR3: CASSYGGAFSTDTQYF
DNA: TGTGCCAGCAGTTACGGGGGGGCGTTTAGCACAGATACGCAGTATTTT

J: TRBJ2-3
V: TRBV11-2
size: -
D: -
CDR3: CASSYYRVDTQYF
DNA: TGTGCCAGCAGCTACTACAGGGTTGACACGCAGTATTTT

J: TRBJ1-2
V: TRBV7-9
size: -
D: TRBD1
CDR3: CASSRQGLYGYTF
DNA: TGTGCCAGCAGCCGACAGGGGCTCTATGGCTACACCTTC

J: TRBJ2-7
V: TRBV29-1
size: -
D: TRBD1
CDR3: CSVQRGQGAYEQYF
DNA: TGCAGCGTCCAAAGGGGACAGGGGGCTTACGAGCAGTACTTC

J: TRBJ1-6
V: TRBV6-5
size: few
D: -
CDR3: CATTGNNSPLHF
DNA: TGTGCCACGACGGGGAATAATTCACCCCTCCACTTT

J: TRBJ1-5
V: TRBV2
size: -
D: -
CDR3: CASLGGGAPKGNQPQHF
DNA: TGTGCCAGCCTGGGTGGTGGAGCGCCCAAGGGCAATCAGCCCCAGCATTTT

J: TRBJ1-1
V: TRBV11-3
size: once
D: -
CDR3: CASSLRGTEAFF
DNA: TGTGCCAGCAGCTTAAGGGGCACTGAAGCTTTCTTT

J: TRBJ2-5
V: TRBV12-5
size: -
D: TRBD1
CDR3: CASGLGQGVWETQYF
DNA: TGTGCTAGTGGTTTGGGGCAGGGGGTATGGGAGACCCAGTACTTC

J: TRBJ2-1
V: TRBV28
size: -
D: -
CDR3: CASRKSAGGWFF
DNA: TGTGCCAGCAGGAAGTCCGCAGGGGGGTGGTTCTTC

J: TRBJ2-3
V: TRBV4-3
size: few
D: -
CDR3: CASSQEGGTDTQYF
DNA: TGCGCCAGCAGCCAAGAAGGGGGCACAGATACGCAGTATTTT